This T cell receptor (beta chain) was observed in a study of blood T cell repertoires in COVID-19. Study information: Acute-phase and convalescent COVID-19 samples originated in the United States, Italy and Spain.

This clone has a handful of counts. Source study methods: Nucleated cell counts were estimated from reference gene primer amplification. Clones were read by immunoSEQ multiplex PCR, and TCRdb kept only the in-frame ones, dropping some. Clone size and V and J calls were adopted from that table, with D and trimming inferred from the DNA. The sample lists around 180,000 clones; 88% were seen once. The CDR3 is made up of 13 amino acids. Losses at the gene ends were 3 bases for V and 5 bases for J; bases not matched to a gene: 3. Germline V lookup: CDR1 SGHTA, CDR2 FQGTGA. The sequence was collected from a man between 60 and 75 years old with acute or convalescent COVID-19. What was sequenced was peripheral blood. The V and J genes are TRBV7-3 and TRBJ2-5, with TRBD2 matching 7 bases. The CDR3 reads CASSFSSGETQYF. The CDR3 DNA follows: TGTGCCAGCAGCTTCTCTAGCGGTGAGACCCAGTACTTC.